This T cell receptor (beta chain) was identified during a study of CD8+CD57+ T cells in acquired aplastic anemia. Study-level information: DNA per sorted CD4+ or CD8+ sample ranged about 0.2 to 30 ug, averaging approximately 3.1 ug.

CDR1 SQVTM and CDR2 ANQGSEA come from the germline V gene. The V end lost 5 bases, the J end lost 3 bases, and 8 bases lay between the germline ends. The CDR3 has 11 residues. The study profiled TCR beta VDJ and CDR3 using genomic DNA as template. MiXCR, run by TCRdb on the reads, gives a single entry per CDR3 protein. The sample contains roughly 150,000 distinct CDR3 sequences, approximately 40% of which appear only once. Study-wide findings and caveats: Patients and controls shared roughly 30 CD8+ CDR3 sequences, which appeared highly expressed in patients and within their immunodominant clones.

This clonotype turned up a few times. As yet, its antigen is unknown. This receptor was obtained from a human donor in good health. J is TRBJ2-7 and V is TRBV29-1, with unresolved D. Sequenced sample: sorted CD4+, CD8+, or CD8+CD57+ T cells (not recorded which) from PBMCs. Here the CDR3 reads CSVSVGYEQYF. CDR3 nucleotide sequence: TGCAGCGTTAGTGTCGGCTACGAGCAGTACTTC.